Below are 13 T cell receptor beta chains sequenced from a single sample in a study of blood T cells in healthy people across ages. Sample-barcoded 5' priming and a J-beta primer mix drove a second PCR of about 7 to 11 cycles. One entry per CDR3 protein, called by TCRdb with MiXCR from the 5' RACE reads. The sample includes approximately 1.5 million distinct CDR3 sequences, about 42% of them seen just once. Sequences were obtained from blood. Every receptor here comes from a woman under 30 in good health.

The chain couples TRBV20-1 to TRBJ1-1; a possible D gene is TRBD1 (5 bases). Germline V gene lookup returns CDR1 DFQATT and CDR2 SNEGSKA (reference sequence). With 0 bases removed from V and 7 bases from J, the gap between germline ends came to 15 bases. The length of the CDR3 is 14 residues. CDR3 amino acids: CSARERQGLGEAFF. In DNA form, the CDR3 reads TGCAGTGCTAGAGAACGGCAGGGTCTAGGTGAAGCTTTCTTT.

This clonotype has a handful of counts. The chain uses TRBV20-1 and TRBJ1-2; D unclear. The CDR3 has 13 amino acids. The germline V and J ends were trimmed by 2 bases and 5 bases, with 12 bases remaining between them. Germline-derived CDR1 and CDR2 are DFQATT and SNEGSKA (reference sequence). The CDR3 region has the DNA TGCAGTGCTAGAAGCGGACCGACTTATGGCTACACCTTC. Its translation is CSARSGPTYGYTF.

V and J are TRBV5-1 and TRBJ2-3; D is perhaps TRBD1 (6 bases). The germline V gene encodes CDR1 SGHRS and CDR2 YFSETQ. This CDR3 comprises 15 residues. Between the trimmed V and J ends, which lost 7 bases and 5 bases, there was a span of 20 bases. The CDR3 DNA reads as TGCGCCAGCGGTCCTGGTCAGGGGCTGGTAGATACGCAGTATTTT. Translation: CASGPGQGLVDTQYF.

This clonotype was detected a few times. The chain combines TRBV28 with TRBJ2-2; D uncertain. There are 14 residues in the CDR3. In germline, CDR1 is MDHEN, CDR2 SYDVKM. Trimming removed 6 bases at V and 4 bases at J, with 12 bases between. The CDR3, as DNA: TGTGCCAGCAGGACCGGGTCGGCCACCGGGGAGCTGTTTTTT. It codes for CASRTGSATGELFF.

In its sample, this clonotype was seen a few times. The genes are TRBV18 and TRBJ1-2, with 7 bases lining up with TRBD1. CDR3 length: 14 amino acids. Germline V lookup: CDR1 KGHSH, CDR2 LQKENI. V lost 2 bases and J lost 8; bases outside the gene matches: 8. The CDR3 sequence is CASSPKLTGEGYTF. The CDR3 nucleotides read TGTGCCAGCTCACCAAAGCTCACAGGGGAAGGCTACACCTTC.

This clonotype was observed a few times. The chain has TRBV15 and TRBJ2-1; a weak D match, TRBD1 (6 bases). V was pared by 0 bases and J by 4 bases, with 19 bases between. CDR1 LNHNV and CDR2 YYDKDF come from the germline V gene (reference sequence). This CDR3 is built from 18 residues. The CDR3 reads CATSRDGPGLGAYNEQFF. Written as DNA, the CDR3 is TGTGCCACCAGCAGAGATGGCCCTGGCTTGGGGGCTTACAATGAGCAGTTCTTC.

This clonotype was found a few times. The CDR3, as DNA: TGCAGTGCTAGGTGGGGGATGGGGACTGAAGCTTTCTTT. This codes for CSARWGMGTEAFF. This rearrangement joins TRBV20-1 to TRBJ1-1; a possible D gene is TRBD1 (5 bases). CDR3 length: 13 residues. CDR1 DFQATT and CDR2 SNEGSKA come from the germline V gene (reference sequence). V was cut by 3 bases and J by 5 bases, with 13 bases left in between.

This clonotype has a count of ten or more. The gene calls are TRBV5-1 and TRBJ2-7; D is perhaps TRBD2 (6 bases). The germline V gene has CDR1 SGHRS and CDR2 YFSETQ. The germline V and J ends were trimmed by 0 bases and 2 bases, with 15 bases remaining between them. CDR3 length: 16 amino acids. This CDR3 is CASSLGLGTLPYEQYF. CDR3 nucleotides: TGCGCCAGCAGCTTGGGCCTCGGGACTCTGCCCTACGAGCAGTACTTC.

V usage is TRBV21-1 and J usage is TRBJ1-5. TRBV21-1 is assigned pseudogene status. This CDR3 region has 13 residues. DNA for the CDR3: TGTGCCAGCAGCTCCGAGAACAATCAGCCCCAGCATTTT. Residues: CASSSENNQPQHF.

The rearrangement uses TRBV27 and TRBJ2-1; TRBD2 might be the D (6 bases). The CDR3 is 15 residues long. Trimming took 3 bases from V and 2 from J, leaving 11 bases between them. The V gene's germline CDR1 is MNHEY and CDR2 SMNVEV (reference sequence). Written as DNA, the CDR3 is TGTGCCAGCAGTTTCTCGGGGGTTACCTACAATGAGCAGTTCTTC. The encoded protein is CASSFSGVTYNEQFF.

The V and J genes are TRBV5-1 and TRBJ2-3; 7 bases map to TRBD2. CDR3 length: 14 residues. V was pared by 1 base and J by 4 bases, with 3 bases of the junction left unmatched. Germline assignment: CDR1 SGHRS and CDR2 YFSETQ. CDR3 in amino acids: CASSLTSASDTQYF. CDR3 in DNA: TGCGCCAGCAGCTTGACTAGCGCTTCAGATACGCAGTATTTT.

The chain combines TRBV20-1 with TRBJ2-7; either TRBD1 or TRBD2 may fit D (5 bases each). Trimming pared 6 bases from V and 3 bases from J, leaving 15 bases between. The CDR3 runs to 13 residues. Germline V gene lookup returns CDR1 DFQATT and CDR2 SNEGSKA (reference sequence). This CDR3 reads CSARETYNYEQYF. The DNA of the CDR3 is TGCAGTGCCAGGGAGACATATAACTACGAGCAGTACTTC.

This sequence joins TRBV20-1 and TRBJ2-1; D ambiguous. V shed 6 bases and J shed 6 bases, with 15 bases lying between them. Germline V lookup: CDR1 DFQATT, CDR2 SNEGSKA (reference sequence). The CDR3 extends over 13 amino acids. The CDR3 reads CSATKDLTNEQFF. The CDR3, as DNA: TGCAGTGCAACTAAGGACCTCACCAATGAGCAGTTCTTC.